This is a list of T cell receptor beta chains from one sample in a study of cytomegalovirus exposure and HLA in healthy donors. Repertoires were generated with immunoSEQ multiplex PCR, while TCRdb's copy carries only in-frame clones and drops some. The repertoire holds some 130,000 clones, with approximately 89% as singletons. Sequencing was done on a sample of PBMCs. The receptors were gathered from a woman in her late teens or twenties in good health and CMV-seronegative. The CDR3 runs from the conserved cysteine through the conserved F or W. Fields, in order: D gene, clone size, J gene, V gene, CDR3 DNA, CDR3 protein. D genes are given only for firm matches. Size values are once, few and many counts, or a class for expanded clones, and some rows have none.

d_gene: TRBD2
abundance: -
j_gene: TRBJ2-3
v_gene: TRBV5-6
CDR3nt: TGTGCCAGCAGACTACTAGCGGAGGGCACAGATACGCAGTATTTT
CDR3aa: CASRLLAEGTDTQYF

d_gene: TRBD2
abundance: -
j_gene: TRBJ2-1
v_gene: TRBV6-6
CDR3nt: TGTGCCAGCAGTTACTCGAGTACGGGGGGTGAGCAGTTCTTC
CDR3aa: CASSYSSTGGEQFF

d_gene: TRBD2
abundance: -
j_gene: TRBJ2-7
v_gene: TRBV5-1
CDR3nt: TGCGCCAGCAGCGTCGGGACTAGGACGAGCGACGAGCAGTACTTC
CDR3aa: CASSVGTRTSDEQYF

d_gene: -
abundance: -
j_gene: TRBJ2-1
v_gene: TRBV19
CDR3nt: TGTGCCAGTAGAACAGGGAGCTCCTACAATGAGCAGTTCTTC
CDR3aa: CASRTGSSYNEQFF

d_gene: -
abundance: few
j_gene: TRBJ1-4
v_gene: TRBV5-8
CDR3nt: TGTGCCAGCAGCTTGGGTGGAGGAGGGAGCGGGGAAAAACTGTTTTTT
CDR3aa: CASSLGGGGSGEKLFF

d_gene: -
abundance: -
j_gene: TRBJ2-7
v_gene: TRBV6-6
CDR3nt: TGTGCCAGCAGTTACGTCGACAGTATCTACGAGCAGTACTTC
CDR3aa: CASSYVDSIYEQYF

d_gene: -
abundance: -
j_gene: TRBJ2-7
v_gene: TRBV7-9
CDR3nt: TGTGCCAGCAGCTTAACGCGCTCCTACGAGCAGTACTTC
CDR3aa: CASSLTRSYEQYF

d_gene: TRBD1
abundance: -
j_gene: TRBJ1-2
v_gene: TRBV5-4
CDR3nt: TGTGCCAGCAGCTTGGAGAGTGTTCGGGACAGGGGGTTGCACTATGGCTACACCTTC
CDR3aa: CASSLESVRDRGLHYGYTF

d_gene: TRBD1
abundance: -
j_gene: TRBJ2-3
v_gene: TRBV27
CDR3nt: TGTGCCAGCAGTTTCACCCGGGACAGACTTCAAGATACGCAGTATTTT
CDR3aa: CASSFTRDRLQDTQYF

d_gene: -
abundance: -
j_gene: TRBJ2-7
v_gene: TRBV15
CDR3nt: TGTGCCACCAGCAGGGGGGTTCTCGGACTAACCTACGAGCAGTACTTC
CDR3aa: CATSRGVLGLTYEQYF

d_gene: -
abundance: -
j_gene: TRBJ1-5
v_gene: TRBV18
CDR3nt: TGTGCCAGCTCACCACCTGGGGAGTCCAATCAGCCCCAGCATTTT
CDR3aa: CASSPPGESNQPQHF

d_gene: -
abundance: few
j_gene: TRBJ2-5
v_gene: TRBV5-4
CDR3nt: TGTGCCAGCAGCCGGACAGACCAAGAGACCCAGTACTTC
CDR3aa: CASSRTDQETQYF

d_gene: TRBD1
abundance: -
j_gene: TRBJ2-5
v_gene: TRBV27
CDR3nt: TGTGCCAGCAGTTTCCCGCCTCCGGGACAGCAAGAGACCCAGTACTTC
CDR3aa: CASSFPPPGQQETQYF

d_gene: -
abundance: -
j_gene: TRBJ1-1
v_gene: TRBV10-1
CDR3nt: TGCGCCAGCAGTGATCAACCTCGGACTGAAGCTTTCTTT
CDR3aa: CASSDQPRTEAFF

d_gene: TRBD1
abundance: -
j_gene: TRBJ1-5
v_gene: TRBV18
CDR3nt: TGTGCCAGCTCACGAAACGACAGGGCCTTTAATCAGCCCCAGCATTTT
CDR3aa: CASSRNDRAFNQPQHF

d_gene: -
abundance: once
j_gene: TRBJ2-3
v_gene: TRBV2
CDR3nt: TGTGCCGGGGCCTCTGGGGATACGCAGTATTTT
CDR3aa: CAGASGDTQYF

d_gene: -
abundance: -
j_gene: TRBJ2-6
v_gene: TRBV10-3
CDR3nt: TGTGCCATCAGTGATTACGACAGAAGGGCTGGGGCCAACGTCCTGACTTTC
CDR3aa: CAISDYDRRAGANVLTF

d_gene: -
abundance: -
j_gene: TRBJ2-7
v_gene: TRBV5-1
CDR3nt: TGCGCCAGCAGCCCGGCGGGGCCTAGGTTGAACGAGCAGTACTTC
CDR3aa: CASSPAGPRLNEQYF

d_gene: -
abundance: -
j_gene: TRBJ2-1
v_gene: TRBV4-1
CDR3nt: TGCGCCAGCAGCCAAGGGGTTGGGTGGAGCTCCTACAATGAGCAGTTCTTC
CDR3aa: CASSQGVGWSSYNEQFF

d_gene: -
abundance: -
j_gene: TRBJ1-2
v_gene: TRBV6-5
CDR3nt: TGTGCCAGCAGTGCGGGGGACTATGGCTACACCTTC
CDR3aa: CASSAGDYGYTF

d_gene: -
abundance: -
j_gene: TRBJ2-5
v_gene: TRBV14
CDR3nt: TGTGCCAGCAGCCAAGACTCTGACAGTCAGGAGACCCAGTACTTC
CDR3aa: CASSQDSDSQETQYF

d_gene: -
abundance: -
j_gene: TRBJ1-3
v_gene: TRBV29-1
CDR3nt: TGCAGCGTTTATCGGGGAGACACCATATATTTT
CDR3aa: CSVYRGDTIYF

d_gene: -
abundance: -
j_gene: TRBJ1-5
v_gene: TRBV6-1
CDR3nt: TGTGCCAGCAGTGAAGCTACGGGAGTGATACAGCCCCAGCATTTT
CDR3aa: CASSEATGVIQPQHF

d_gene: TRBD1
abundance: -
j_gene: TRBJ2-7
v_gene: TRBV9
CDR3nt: TGTGCCAGCAGCGAGGGCGGGACAGGGTCCAGCTACGAGCAGTACTTC
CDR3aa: CASSEGGTGSSYEQYF

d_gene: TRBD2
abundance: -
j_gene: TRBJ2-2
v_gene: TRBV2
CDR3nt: TGTGCCAGCGAACGGCGGGAGGGTACCGGGGAGCTGTTTTTT
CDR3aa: CASERREGTGELFF

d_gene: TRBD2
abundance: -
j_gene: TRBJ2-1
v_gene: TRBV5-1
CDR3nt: TGTGCCAGCAGCTCTAAGCGGGGGGGTAATGAGCAGTTCTTC
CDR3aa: CASSSKRGGNEQFF

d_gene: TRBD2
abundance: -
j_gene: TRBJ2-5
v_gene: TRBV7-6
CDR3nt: TGTGCCAGCAGCCACGGGGGGAGTATTGTGGAGACCCAGTACTTC
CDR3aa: CASSHGGSIVETQYF

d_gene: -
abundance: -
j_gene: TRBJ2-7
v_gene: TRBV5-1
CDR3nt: TGCGCCAGCAGCTTGTATAAAAACCTCGGCGGGGTCTACGAGCAGTACTTC
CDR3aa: CASSLYKNLGGVYEQYF

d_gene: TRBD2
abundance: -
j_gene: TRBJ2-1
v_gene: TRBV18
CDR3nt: TGTGCCAGCTCAACGACTGGGGGGGGTGAGCAGTTCTTC
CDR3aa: CASSTTGGGEQFF